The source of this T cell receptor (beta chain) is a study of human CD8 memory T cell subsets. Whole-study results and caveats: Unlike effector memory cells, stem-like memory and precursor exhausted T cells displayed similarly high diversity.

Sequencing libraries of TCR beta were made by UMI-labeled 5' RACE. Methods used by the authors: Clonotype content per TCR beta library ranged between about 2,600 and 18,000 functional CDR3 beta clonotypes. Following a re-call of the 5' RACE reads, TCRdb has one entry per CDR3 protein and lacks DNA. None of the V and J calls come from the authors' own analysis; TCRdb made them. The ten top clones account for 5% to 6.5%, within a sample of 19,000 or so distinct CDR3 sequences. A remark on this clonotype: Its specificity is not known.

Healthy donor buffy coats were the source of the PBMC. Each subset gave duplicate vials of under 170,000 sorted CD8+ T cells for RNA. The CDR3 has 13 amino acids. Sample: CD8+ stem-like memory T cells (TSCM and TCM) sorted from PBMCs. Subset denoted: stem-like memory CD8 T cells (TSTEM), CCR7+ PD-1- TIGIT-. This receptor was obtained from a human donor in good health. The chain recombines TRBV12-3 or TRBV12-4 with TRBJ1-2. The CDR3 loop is CASSLSFYYGYTF.